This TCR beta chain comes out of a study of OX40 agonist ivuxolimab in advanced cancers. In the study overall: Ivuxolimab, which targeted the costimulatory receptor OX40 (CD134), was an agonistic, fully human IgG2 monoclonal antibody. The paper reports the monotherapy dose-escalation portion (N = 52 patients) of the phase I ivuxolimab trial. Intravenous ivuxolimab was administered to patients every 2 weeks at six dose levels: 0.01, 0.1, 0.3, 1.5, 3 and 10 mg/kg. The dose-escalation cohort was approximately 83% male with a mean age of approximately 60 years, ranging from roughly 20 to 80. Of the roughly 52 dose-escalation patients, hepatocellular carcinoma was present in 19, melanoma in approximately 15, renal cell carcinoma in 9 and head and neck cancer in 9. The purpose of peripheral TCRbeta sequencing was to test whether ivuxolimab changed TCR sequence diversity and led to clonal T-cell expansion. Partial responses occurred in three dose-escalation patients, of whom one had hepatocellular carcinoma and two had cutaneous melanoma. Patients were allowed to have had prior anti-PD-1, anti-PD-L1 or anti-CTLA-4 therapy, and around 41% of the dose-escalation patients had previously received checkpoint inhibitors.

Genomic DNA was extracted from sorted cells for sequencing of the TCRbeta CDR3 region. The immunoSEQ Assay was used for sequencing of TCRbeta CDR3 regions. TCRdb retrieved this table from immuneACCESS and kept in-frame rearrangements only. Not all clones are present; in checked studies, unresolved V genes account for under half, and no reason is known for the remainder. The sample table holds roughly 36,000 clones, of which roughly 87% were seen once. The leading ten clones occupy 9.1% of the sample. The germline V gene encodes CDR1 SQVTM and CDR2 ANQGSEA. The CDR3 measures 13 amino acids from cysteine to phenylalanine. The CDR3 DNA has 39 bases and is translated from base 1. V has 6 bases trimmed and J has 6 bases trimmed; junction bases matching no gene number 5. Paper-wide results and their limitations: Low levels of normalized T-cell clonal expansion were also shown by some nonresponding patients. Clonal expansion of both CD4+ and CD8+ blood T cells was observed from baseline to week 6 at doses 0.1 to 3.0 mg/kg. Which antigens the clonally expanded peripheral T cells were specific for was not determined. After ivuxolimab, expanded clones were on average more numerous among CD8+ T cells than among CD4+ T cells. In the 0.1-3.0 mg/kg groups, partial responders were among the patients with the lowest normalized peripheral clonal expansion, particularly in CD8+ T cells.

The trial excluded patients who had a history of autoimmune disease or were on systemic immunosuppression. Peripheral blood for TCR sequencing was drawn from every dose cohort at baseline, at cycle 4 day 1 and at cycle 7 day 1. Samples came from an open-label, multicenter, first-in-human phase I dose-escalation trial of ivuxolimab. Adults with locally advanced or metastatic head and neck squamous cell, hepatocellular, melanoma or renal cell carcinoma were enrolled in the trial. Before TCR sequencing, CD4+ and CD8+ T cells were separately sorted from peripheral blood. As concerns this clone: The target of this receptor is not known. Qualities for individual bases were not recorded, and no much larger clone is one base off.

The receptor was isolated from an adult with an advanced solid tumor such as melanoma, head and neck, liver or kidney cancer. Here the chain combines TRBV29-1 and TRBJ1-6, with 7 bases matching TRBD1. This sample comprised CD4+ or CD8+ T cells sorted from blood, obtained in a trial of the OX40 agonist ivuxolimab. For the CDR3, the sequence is CSVGDSSNSPLHF. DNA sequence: TGCAGCGTCGGGGACAGCTCTAATTCACCCCTCCACTTT. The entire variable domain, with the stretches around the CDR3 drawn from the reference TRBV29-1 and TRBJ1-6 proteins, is SAVISQKPSRDICQRGTSLTIQCQVDSQVTMMFWYRQQPGQSLTLIATANQGSEATYESGFVIDKFPISRPNLTFSTLTVSNMSPEDSSIYLCSVGDSSNSPLHFGNGTRLTVT.